The T cell receptor beta chain under discussion was sequenced for a study of T cell responses to AZD1222 COVID-19 vaccine. Study findings and constraints: Females made up more of the donors, who were largely white British, and clonal diversity may have come out too low. As reported, nearly half of all spike-specific TCRs target variant regions that are unmutated. Spike-specific TCR breadth and depth went up after people got two AZD1222 doses.

Concerning this clone itself: The antigen is unknown.

J was trimmed by 3 bases and V by 2 bases; bases with no gene match: 6. From germline, CDR1 is SGHVS and CDR2 FQNEAQ. This CDR3 comprises 16 residues. This table comes from immunoSEQ multiplex PCR, and its TCRdb copy is limited to in-frame clones, with some not included. The sample yields 90,000 to 110,000 clones, approximately 88% seen once. This TCR came from an adult in good health. This specimen consisted of peripheral blood, obtained on day 0 of AZD1222 vaccination. The rearrangement uses TRBV7-8 and TRBJ1-2; 10 nucleotides line up with TRBD1. The DNA of the CDR3 is TGTGCCAGCAGCTTAAGGTCGACAGGGGGCGACTATGGCTACACCTTC. This gives the protein CASSLRSTGGDYGYTF. The entire variable domain, with the rest obtained from reference TRBV7-8 and TRBJ1-2, is as follows: GAGVSQSPRYKVAKRGQDVALRCDPISGHVSLFWYQQALGQGPEFLTYFQNEAQLDKSGLPSDRFFAERPEGSVSTLKIQRTQQEDSAVYLCASSLRSTGGDYGYTFGSGTRLTVV.